This entry lists 19 T cell receptor beta chains sequenced from one sample in a study of CD8 T cells in ankylosing spondylitis. Using its own MiXCR run on the 5' RACE reads, TCRdb lists one record per CDR3 protein. The top ten hold 4.5% to 6% of the sample, which has approximately 150,000 distinct CDR3 sequences, roughly 31% seen once. The sequenced material came from synovial fluid, either unsorted or a sorted T cell fraction (not recorded which). The receptors come from a male donor with ankylosing spondylitis.

The genes are TRBV7-3 and TRBJ2-5; D is possibly TRBD1 (6 bases). The CDR3 runs 16 residues. Trimming left V 2 bases short and J 4 bases short, with 17 bases between. Per germline, CDR1 SGHTA and CDR2 FQGTGA. CDR3 sequence (DNA): TGTGCCAGCAGCTTAGCGCCAGGGGTTGGGGTAGAGACCCAGTACTTC. Its translation: CASSLAPGVGVETQYF.

The chain uses TRBV5-1 and TRBJ2-5; 12 positions agree with TRBD1. There are 16 residues in the CDR3. The ends lost 4 bases at V and 0 bases at J; junction bases unmatched: 4. CDR1 is SGHRS and CDR2 is YFSETQ in the germline V gene. CDR3 in amino acids: CASSPGTGGYQETQYF. CDR3 nucleotides: TGCGCCAGCAGCCCTGGGACAGGGGGCTACCAAGAGACCCAGTACTTC.

This clonotype was seen a single time. This chain connects TRBV7-2 to TRBJ2-7; 13 bases match TRBD2. Per germline, CDR1 SGHTA and CDR2 FQGNSA. This CDR3 has 15 amino acids. The trim removed 5 bases at V and 3 bases at J, leaving 4 bases unmatched. CDR3 nucleotides: TGTGCCAGCAGCATGGGACTAGCGGGGATCTACGAGCAGTACTTC. It specifies CASSMGLAGIYEQYF.

There are a few counts of this clonotype. The J gene is TRBJ1-2, the V gene TRBV5-6; D ambiguous. CDR1 and CDR2 from the germline V gene are SGHDT and YYEEEE. V lost 7 bases and J 1 base, leaving 5 bases between the germline ends. This CDR3 contains 11 residues. The CDR3 here is CASRNNYGYTF. CDR3 in DNA: TGTGCCAGCCGGAATAACTATGGCTACACCTTC.

The chain uses TRBV7-2 and TRBJ1-5; tentative D call: TRBD1 (5 bases). The CDR3 extends over 14 amino acids. The V end was cut by 2 bases, the J end by 3 bases, with 8 bases between. CDR1 SGHTA and CDR2 FQGNSA come from the germline V gene. The CDR3, as DNA: TGTGCCAGCAGCTTATACAGGTCCAATCAGCCCCAGCATTTT. This sequence encodes CASSLYRSNQPQHF.

This clonotype has only a few counts. This chain links TRBV20-1 with TRBJ2-3; no clear D gene. The CDR3 sequence is 12 residues long. The V and J ends lost 7 bases and 4 bases respectively, with 12 bases between them. CDR1 and CDR2 from the germline V gene are DFQATT and SNEGSKA (reference sequence). As DNA, the CDR3 is TGCAGTGTAGTTTTTGGGGCAGATACGCAGTATTTT. It is translated as CSVVFGADTQYF.

This clonotype was observed once. The V gene is TRBV6-1, the J gene TRBJ1-1; TRBD1 might be the D (6 bases). V was shortened by 5 bases and J by 4 bases, with 14 bases between the two germline ends. Per the germline V gene, CDR1 is MNHNS and CDR2 is SASEGT. The CDR3 spans 14 residues. The DNA for the CDR3 is TGTGCCAGCAGTATTACAGGGAGGGGCACTGAAGCTTTCTTT. This gives the protein CASSITGRGTEAFF.

This clonotype rates as medium-sized (0.01 to 0.1%). The V gene is TRBV20-1, the J gene TRBJ2-1; 8 bases are shared with TRBD2. V was clipped by 5 bases and J by 8 bases; unmatched bases: 23. CDR1 is DFQATT and CDR2 is SNEGSKA in the germline V gene (reference sequence). The CDR3 contains 18 residues. For the CDR3, the DNA is TGCAGTGCTCGGGCTTGGGGTAGCGGGAATGGTGCGTGGGATGAGCAGTTCTTC. Amino acid sequence: CSARAWGSGNGAWDEQFF.

The chain recombines TRBV12-5 with TRBJ1-1, with 7 bases fitting TRBD1. This CDR3 comprises 14 residues. Per the germline V gene, CDR1 is LGHNT and CDR2 is FRNRAP. Trimming took 2 bases from V and 6 from J; bases not matched to a gene: 6. CDR3 in DNA: TGTGCTAGTGGTTTGCAGGGGGGGATGGCTGAAGCTTTCTTT. Translating it yields CASGLQGGMAEAFF.

This chain links TRBV28 with TRBJ2-1; 7 positions agree with TRBD2. In germline, CDR1 is MDHEN, CDR2 SYDVKM. This CDR3 comprises 17 residues. V shed 5 bases, J shed 6 bases, and the junction held 16 bases outside the gene matches. CDR3 sequence reads: CASSPPSGGTISNEQFF. The DNA for the CDR3 is TGTGCCAGCAGTCCACCCTCGGGTGGGACTATTAGCAATGAGCAGTTCTTC.

The genes are TRBV7-9 and TRBJ2-5; 13 nucleotides match TRBD2. The CDR3 runs 16 residues. The V segment lost 5 bases and the J segment 6 bases; nucleotides outside the gene matches: 9. In germline, CDR1 is SEHNR, CDR2 FQNEAQ (reference sequence). CDR3 nucleotide sequence: TGTGCCAGCAGCGCAACTAGCGGGGGGGCCAAACAGACCCAGTACTTC. Encoded protein: CASSATSGGAKQTQYF.

This clonotype has a count of ten or more. V gene TRBV7-2 combines with J gene TRBJ2-3; D remains ambiguous. Trimming left V 2 bases short and J 2 bases short, with 2 bases between. This CDR3 spans 12 amino acids. Germline values: CDR1 SGHTA, CDR2 FQGNSA. The DNA for the CDR3 is TGTGCCAGCAGCTTATACACAGATACGCAGTATTTT. Amino acid sequence: CASSLYTDTQYF.

This clonotype appeared a few times. The chain couples TRBV20-1 to TRBJ2-1; TRBD1 aligns across 8 bases. CDR1 is DFQATT, CDR2 SNEGSKA, per germline (reference sequence). The V segment lost 6 bases and the J segment 0 bases; nucleotides outside the gene matches: 7. The CDR3 sequence is 15 residues long. CDR3 bases: TGCAGTGCGGGGCTGGACAGGGTCTCCTACAATGAGCAGTTCTTC. Its protein is CSAGLDRVSYNEQFF.

This chain joins TRBV9 and TRBJ2-2; unclear D gene. Trimming removed 3 bases at V and 3 bases at J, with 15 bases between. There are 16 residues in the CDR3. The germline V gene encodes CDR1 SGDLS and CDR2 YYNGEE. The CDR3 is CASSDGPSRDTGELFF. In DNA form, the CDR3 reads TGTGCCAGCAGCGATGGACCGAGTCGGGACACCGGGGAGCTGTTTTTT.

The chain combines TRBV10-1 with TRBJ1-1, with 8 bases aligning to TRBD1. The CDR3 loop spans 15 amino acids. V shed 6 bases, J shed 0 bases, and the junction held 6 bases outside the gene matches. Germline lookup yields CDR1 WNHNN and CDR2 SYGVQD (reference sequence). CDR3 in DNA: TGCGCCAGCAGAAGAGACAGGGGAATGAACACTGAAGCTTTCTTT. Its protein product is CASRRDRGMNTEAFF.

The genes are TRBV2 and TRBJ1-1, with D uncertain. V lost 2 bases to trimming and J lost 7 bases, with 14 bases between them. This CDR3 is 14 amino acids long. Germline lookup yields CDR1 SNHLY and CDR2 FYNNEI. The CDR3 spells CASSEQPIRGEAFF. In DNA form, the CDR3 reads TGTGCCAGCAGTGAACAGCCGATACGGGGTGAAGCTTTCTTT.

There are a few counts of this clonotype. The chain carries TRBV27 and TRBJ2-1; TRBD2 is a possible D gene (5 bases). CDR1 and CDR2 from the germline V gene are MNHEY and SMNVEV (reference sequence). CDR3 length equals 15 residues. V lost 4 bases, J lost 3 bases, and 13 bases lay in between. The CDR3 DNA reads as TGTGCCAGCAGTTCCGGGATTGAAGGCTACAATGAGCAGTTCTTC. Protein product: CASSSGIEGYNEQFF.

This clonotype was counted many times. CDR3 in amino acids: CASSLAGLGNTIYF. The CDR3 nucleotides are TGTGCCAGCAGCCTAGCGGGGCTTGGAAACACCATATATTTT. This chain joins TRBV6-1 and TRBJ1-3; possibly TRBD1 for D (5 bases). The CDR3 runs 14 residues. CDR1 MNHNS and CDR2 SASEGT come from the germline V gene. Trimming left V 6 bases short and J 3 bases short, with 12 bases between.

The chain couples TRBV20-1 to TRBJ1-1, with D perhaps matching TRBD1 (5 bases). There are 14 residues in the CDR3. In germline, CDR1 is DFQATT, CDR2 SNEGSKA (reference sequence). Trimming shortened V by 3 bases and J by 0 bases, and 11 bases separated the two germline ends. As DNA, the CDR3 is TGCAGTGCTAGGGTGAGACAGATGAACACTGAAGCTTTCTTT. This encodes CSARVRQMNTEAFF.